This TCR beta chain was identified during a study of blood T cell repertoires in COVID-19. Overall study: Samples came from the United States, Italy and Spain, spanning acute and convalescent COVID-19. The analysed material was cDNA or gDNA that came from T cells, B-cell-depleted T cells, or PBMCs.

The CDR3 covers 15 residues. The germline V gene encodes CDR1 MGHRA and CDR2 YSYEKL. V shed 1 base and J 9 bases; nucleotides not matched to a gene: 9. How the authors handled the data: Estimation of nucleated cell counts relied on the amplification of reference gene primers. The assay was immunoSEQ multiplex PCR, and TCRdb's table has in-frame clones only and misses some. From that table come the V and J calls and clone size; the DNA was used to work out D and trimming. The table records 150,000 to 200,000 clones, roughly 80% of them present only once. This TCR derives from a man aged 45-60 years who had recovered from COVID-19. The specimen sequenced was peripheral blood. This chain connects TRBV4-1 to TRBJ1-5; 7 bases map to TRBD1. CDR3 nucleotides: TGCGCCAGCAGCCAAGTCCCGCGGCCAGGGGGGCCCCAGCATTTT. Amino acid sequence: CASSQVPRPGGPQHF.